This note documents a single T cell receptor beta chain sequence. Its matching antigen is unknown. TCRdb keeps only in-frame clones here, not all; method: immunoSEQ multiplex PCR. The table includes over 60,000 clones, roughly 94% detected once. Separate from the approximately 720-subject first cohort was the 120-subject validation cohort, to which the donors belonged. This record belongs to a study of cytomegalovirus exposure and HLA in healthy donors. Study results and limitations: Reports indicated that the classifier achieved high specificity and sensitivity in diagnosing cytomegalovirus status.

The CDR3 sequence is 14 residues long. Trimming took 1 base from V and 9 from J, leaving 13 bases between them. Germline CDR1 reads SGHAT; CDR2 reads FQDESV (reference sequence). This TCR derives from a young man in good health and CMV-seropositive. The chain combines TRBV11-1 with TRBJ2-1, with D perhaps matching TRBD1 (6 bases). The sequencing sample was made of PBMCs. The CDR3 loop reads CASSLVRPGVEQFF. DNA of the CDR3: TGTGCCAGCAGCTTAGTTCGGCCAGGGGTTGAGCAGTTCTTC. Full variable domain (rest looked up from reference TRBV11-1 and TRBJ2-1): EAEVAQSPRYKITEKSQAVAFWCDPISGHATLYWYRQILGQGPELLVQFQDESVVDDSQLPKDRFSAERLKGVDSTLKIQPAELGDSAMYLCASSLVRPGVEQFFGPGTRLTVL.